Following are 31 T cell receptor beta chains from one sample sequenced in a study of CD8+CD57+ T cells in acquired aplastic anemia. Before being chosen for sequencing, patients had shown CD8+CD57+ cell expansion by flow cytometry. The template for TCR beta VDJ and CDR3 sequence profiling was genomic DNA. TCRdb reprocessed the reads via MiXCR and lists one record per CDR3 protein. This sample carries approximately 250,000 distinct CDR3 sequences, 82% of them seen once, and the ten largest clones take over 35%. The material sequenced was sorted CD4+, CD8+, or CD8+CD57+ T cells (not recorded which) from PBMCs. These receptors were taken from a human donor with aplastic anemia.

As regards this clonotype: The junction departs from germline at one end; a sequencing error may be responsible. This sequence joins TRBV2 and TRBJ1-4; weak D call: TRBD1 (6 bases). Germline V CDR1 and CDR2: SNHLY, FYNNEI. The CDR3 totals 16 residues. Here the CDR3 reads CASSETDGGRFDEQFF. CDR3 sequence (DNA): TGTGCCAGCAGCGAAACCGACGGGGGGCGTTTCGATGAACAGTTCTTT.

Comment on this clonotype: The missing conserved phenylalanine or tryptophan at the end of this CDR3 makes a read error likely. It is unclear where the CDR3 begins or ends on the DNA, so no DNA is shown, and the CDR3 is as TCRdb lists it. The V call is TRBV7-8, the J call TRBJ2-3; the D segment call TRBD1 is taken from the table without a DNA check. The CDR3 length is 12 residues, termini included. The V gene's germline CDR1 is SGHVS and CDR2 FQNEAQ. CDR3 loop: CASSLAGDPETL.

V usage is TRBV9 and J usage is TRBJ1-1, with D maybe TRBD1 (5 bases). Germline V lookup: CDR1 SGDLS, CDR2 YYNGEE. V gave up 2 bases and J gave up 2 bases, with 19 bases separating them. The CDR3 is made up of 17 amino acids. The CDR3 loop reads CASSVDSYPLINTEAFF. The CDR3 DNA reads TGTGCCAGCAGCGTCGACAGCTACCCCCTTATTAACACTGAAGCTTTCTTT. The full variable domain, rest sourced from reference TRBV9 and TRBJ1-1, is DSGVTQTPKHLITATGQRVTLRCSPRSGDLSVYWYQQSLDQGLQFLIQYYNGEERAKGNILERFSAQQFPDLHSELNLSSLELGDSALYFCASSVDSYPLINTEAFFGQGTRLTVV.

The chain joins TRBV5-1 to TRBJ2-7; 8 nucleotides match TRBD1. This CDR3 spans 17 amino acids. The junction had 10 bases not matched to a gene; V was cut back by 2 bases and J by 0 bases. The germline V gene encodes CDR1 SGHRS and CDR2 YFSETQ. The CDR3 DNA is TGCGCCAGCAGCTTCGCAGGGGGCTACGAGAGCTCCTACGAGCAGTACGTC. This translates into CASSFAGGYESSYEQYV.

V usage is TRBV7-9 and J usage is TRBJ2-3; D ambiguous. CDR1 SEHNR and CDR2 FQNEAQ come from the germline V gene (reference sequence). Trimming stripped 5 bases from V and 3 bases from J, with 9 bases between. This CDR3 spans 13 amino acids. CDR3: CASSVQRTDTQYF. In nucleotides, the CDR3 is TGTGCCAGCAGCGTTCAAAGAACAGATACGCAGTATTTT.

This clonotype was recorded once. The rearrangement uses TRBV2 and TRBJ1-5; D call uncertain. The length of the CDR3 is 14 residues. V was trimmed by 3 bases and J by 9 bases, leaving 15 bases between them. Germline-derived CDR1 and CDR2 are SNHLY and FYNNEI. This chain's CDR3 is CASSDAGTNTPQHF. DNA for the CDR3: TGTGCCAGCAGTGACGCTGGCACCAATACGCCCCAGCATTTT.

CDR3 coding DNA: TGCAGTGCCACTGAGGCCTCGAGGGGGACTGAAGCTTTCTTT. This codes for CSATEASRGTEAFF. This chain connects TRBV20-1 to TRBJ1-1; D is perhaps TRBD1 (6 bases). The CDR3 is made up of 14 amino acids. V was cut by 6 bases and J by 5 bases, with 19 bases left in between. Germline CDR1 and CDR2: DFQATT and SNEGSKA (reference sequence).

Regarding this clonotype: One end of the junction is discordant with germline, which a read error may explain. This chain links TRBV5-1 with TRBJ2-3, with TRBD2 matching 7 bases. Germline CDR1 and CDR2: SGHRS and YFSETQ. The CDR3 sequence is 14 residues long. The DNA of the CDR3 is TGCGCCTGCAGCTGGGCGGGAGATCCCGATACGCAGTATTTT. It translates to CACSWAGDPDTQYF.

This rearrangement joins TRBV2 to TRBJ2-7; D is possibly TRBD2 (6 bases). CDR1 SNHLY and CDR2 FYNNEI come from the germline V gene. V lost 4 bases to trimming and J lost 2 bases, with 15 bases between them. The CDR3 is made up of 15 amino acids. The CDR3 is CASSVVGTSTYEQYV. The CDR3 nucleotides read TGTGCCAGCAGTGTAGTGGGCACTAGCACCTACGAGCAGTACGTC.

Note on this clonotype: It may be a read error: a sequence one base away is much more abundant. V is TRBV5-4 and J is TRBJ1-1; TRBD1 might be the D (5 bases). CDR1 and CDR2 from the germline V gene are SGHNT and YYREEE (reference sequence). The CDR3 totals 15 residues. V lost 2 bases, J lost 1 base, and 12 bases lay in between. The CDR3 DNA is TGTGCCAGCAGCTTAACTAGCACAGGGAACACTGAAGCTTTCTTT. This codes for CASSLTSTGNTEAFF.

The chain employs TRBV7-6 and TRBJ1-1; TRBD1 is a possible D gene (5 bases). The CDR3 extends over 15 amino acids. Germline lookup yields CDR1 SGHVS and CDR2 FNYEAQ. V was trimmed by 11 bases and J by 14 bases, leaving 33 bases between them. CDR3 amino acids: CAVILGAETQTFGFF. CDR3 DNA sequence: TGTGCCGTTATTTTAGGGGCGGAAACCCAGACCTTCGGGTTCTTT.

On this clonotype: Mismatch with germline at one junction end may stem from a read error. The V gene is TRBV2, the J gene TRBJ2-3; 8 bases line up with TRBD2. Germline assignment: CDR1 SNHLY and CDR2 FYNNEI. The length of the CDR3 is 13 residues. CDR3 region: CASGGRGVDTQYF. As DNA, the CDR3 is TGCGCCAGCGGGGGACGGGGTGTGGATACGCAGTATTTT.

Details on this clonotype: No DNA is shown, since the ends of the CDR3 on it are uncertain; the CDR3 is the one TCRdb lists. The chain uses TRBV7-6 and TRBJ2-7. The CDR3 extends over 18 residues, inclusive of both ends. CDR1 SGHVS and CDR2 FNYEAQ come from the germline V gene. The CDR3 loop reads CASSFQQYFAPGTYEQYV.

Details on this clonotype: This CDR3 fails to terminate in the conserved phenylalanine or tryptophan, so it likely reflects a read error. The DNA is left out, because the CDR3 cannot be placed on it with certainty; the CDR3 is given as TCRdb lists it. The chain is built from TRBV7-9 and TRBJ2-3; no check of the table's D call, TRBD2, against the DNA was made. The CDR3 is 13 amino acids in total, end residues counted. CDR1 is SEHNR and CDR2 is FQNEAQ in the germline V gene (reference sequence). The CDR3: CASRGEGTSTYEQ.

Turning to this clonotype: This is likely a read error, given that the CDR3 carries no conserved phenylalanine or tryptophan at its end. Because the CDR3's place on the DNA is in doubt, the DNA is left out and the CDR3 is given as listed by TCRdb. This sequence joins TRBV2 and TRBJ2-6; the D call TRBD1 from the table was never checked on the DNA. Germline assignment: CDR1 SNHLY and CDR2 FYNNEI. 16 amino acids form the CDR3, both terminal residues included. The CDR3 reads CASGDGGTDTPNFLTG.

The chain recombines TRBV9 with TRBJ1-2, with D possibly being TRBD1 (6 bases). V shed 0 bases and J shed 4 bases, with 10 bases lying between them. CDR3 length: 14 residues. Germline lookup yields CDR1 SGDLS and CDR2 YYNGEE. CDR3: CASSVAGQSYGYTF. The DNA of the CDR3 is TGTGCCAGCAGCGTAGCCGGACAGAGCTATGGCTACACCTTC.

Remarks on this clonotype: The junction departs from the called germline gene at one end, perhaps through a read error. The chain couples TRBV9 to TRBJ1-2, with D unresolved. This CDR3 has 13 residues. The germline V gene encodes CDR1 SGDLS and CDR2 YYNGEE. CDR3 DNA: TGCGCCAGCAGCCAAGGCTCTGGCGGCTGCTACACCTTC. Its translation: CASSQGSGGCYTF.

Note on this clonotype: At one of its ends the junction is not consistent with the germline gene, which may arise from a read error. The chain has TRBV7-8 and TRBJ1-5; no clear D gene. This CDR3 spans 13 amino acids. The germline CDR1 and CDR2 sequences are SGHVS and FQNEAQ. CDR3: CASSWAVSQPKHF. As DNA, the CDR3 is TGTGCCAGCAGCTGGGCAGTATCACAGCCCAAGCATTTT.

On this clonotype itself: Lacking the conserved final phenylalanine or tryptophan, this CDR3 likely reflects a read error. Because the CDR3's place on the DNA is in doubt, the DNA is left out and the CDR3 is given as listed by TCRdb. The rearrangement uses TRBV7-2 and TRBJ2-1; the D call of TRBD1 is as the table states it, not checked on the DNA. The CDR3 is 13 amino acids in total, end residues counted. CDR1 SGHTA and CDR2 FQGNSA come from the germline V gene. The CDR3 spells CASSCGQGSKYVY.

This clonotype was detected a few times. V usage is TRBV2 and J usage is TRBJ1-5; D not resolved. This CDR3 is 12 amino acids long. Germline CDR1 is SNHLY and CDR2 is FYNNEI. Between the trimmed V and J ends, which lost 5 bases and 5 bases, there was a span of 7 bases. CDR3 coding DNA: TGTGCCAGCAGTTTATCGGATCAGCCCCAGCATTTT. Translation: CASSLSDQPQHF.

To note about this clonotype: No conserved phenylalanine or tryptophan is present at the end of the CDR3, so a read error is the likely explanation. The DNA is left out, because the CDR3 cannot be placed on it with certainty; the CDR3 is given as TCRdb lists it. This sequence joins TRBV9 and TRBJ2-3. The CDR3 is made up of 13 amino acids, end residues included. The germline V gene encodes CDR1 SGDLS and CDR2 YYNGEE. The CDR3 sequence is CASSEGSDAQHFV.

About this clonotype: One junction end disagrees with the germline gene, perhaps due to a read error. J is TRBJ2-3 and V is TRBV15; 13 bases fit TRBD2. The CDR3 is 21 amino acids. CDR1 is LNHNV, CDR2 YYDKDF, per germline (reference sequence). Here the CDR3 reads CATSREEGVGLAGNRTDAQYF. In nucleotides, the CDR3 is TGTGCCACCAGCAGAGAGGAAGGTGTGGGACTAGCGGGAAACCGCACAGATGCGCAGTATTTT.

With respect to this clonotype: The junction and the germline gene differ at one end; a read error may be behind it. V is TRBV7-9 and J is TRBJ2-3, with 7 bases matching TRBD2. Germline CDR1 reads SEHNR; CDR2 reads FQNEAQ (reference sequence). This CDR3 has 14 residues. CDR3 protein: CASSSGGGRRAQCF. In DNA form, the CDR3 reads TGTGCCAGCAGCTCGGGGGGAGGTCGGCGAGCGCAGTGTTTT.

The rearrangement uses TRBV2 and TRBJ1-6, with D uncertain. Trimming took off 7 bases at V and 7 bases at J, with 11 bases between the two ends. Germline V gene lookup returns CDR1 SNHLY and CDR2 FYNNEI. The CDR3 extends over 13 amino acids. The CDR3 bases are TGTGCCAGCAAGGGAGGAGGAAATTCACCCCTCCACTTT. Translating gives CASKGGGNSPLHF.

About this clonotype itself: One junction end does not reproduce the germline sequence, and a read error may be involved. The chain is built from TRBV19 and TRBJ1-1, with D possibly matching TRBD1 (5 bases). CDR3 size: 15 residues. In germline, CDR1 is LNHDA, CDR2 SQIVND (reference sequence). The CDR3 here is CASSLGGETYNEPFF. The CDR3 DNA sequence: TGTGCCAGCAGTTTGGGGGGGGAAACCTACAATGAGCCGTTCTTC.

A single count supports this clonotype. Sequence at one end of the junction differs from germline and may be a read error. The chain links TRBV15 to TRBJ2-5; D unclear. Germline V gene data show CDR1 as LNHNV and CDR2 as YYDKDF (reference sequence). The CDR3 length is 14 residues. The CDR3: CATGRAGKQESQYF. The CDR3 DNA follows: TGTGCCACCGGCAGAGCTGGTAAGCAAGAGTCCCAGTACTTC.

As to this clonotype: As the CDR3 is not closed by the conserved phenylalanine or tryptophan, this likely results from a read error. The limits of the CDR3 on the DNA are not certain, so only TCRdb's listed CDR3 is given. V usage is TRBV7-3 and J usage is TRBJ2-5; no DNA check was done on the table's D call, TRBD1. With termini counted, the CDR3 has 12 amino acids. Germline assignment: CDR1 SGHTA and CDR2 FQGTGA. The CDR3 reads CASSRQADADEH.

This clonotype has only a few counts. It is unclear where the CDR3 begins or ends on the DNA, so no DNA is shown, and the CDR3 is as TCRdb lists it. The chain recombines TRBV9 with TRBJ2-5. The CDR3 is made up of 16 amino acids, end residues included. CDR1 is SGDLS, CDR2 YYNGEE, per germline. The CDR3 region is CASSVGSDTQYFAQYF.

Regarding this clonotype: The CDR3 end shows no conserved phenylalanine or tryptophan, and so a read error is likely. Because the CDR3's place on the DNA is in doubt, the DNA is left out and the CDR3 is given as listed by TCRdb. The chain joins TRBV7-9 to TRBJ2-3; the table assigns TRBD1, which was not confirmed against the DNA. Per the germline V gene, CDR1 is SEHNR and CDR2 is FQNEAQ (reference sequence). Including both end residues, the CDR3 is 12 amino acids long. The CDR3 reads CASSLETNGGYV.

The chain uses TRBV7-9 and TRBJ2-3; D not resolved. The CDR3 runs 18 residues. Per the germline V gene, CDR1 is SEHNR and CDR2 is FQNEAQ (reference sequence). Trimming left V 5 bases short and J 2 bases short, with 23 bases between. CDR3 DNA sequence: TGTGCCAGCAGCCGACCAGACAACGCGAGAGGAGTCACAGATACGCAGTATTTT. Translating gives CASSRPDNARGVTDTQYF.

Comments on this clonotype: This CDR3 is missing its conserved last phenylalanine or tryptophan, likely due to a read error. No DNA is shown, since the ends of the CDR3 on it are uncertain; the CDR3 is the one TCRdb lists. The V gene is TRBV7-8, the J gene TRBJ2-1; the table's D gene call, TRBD1, was not cross checked with the DNA. The germline CDR1 and CDR2 sequences are SGHVS and FQNEAQ. The CDR3 is 13 residues long, ends included. This CDR3 reads CASSFHADGTALS.